These 9 T cell receptor beta chains were all obtained from the same sample, sequenced in a study of glioma-infiltrating T cells after dendritic cell vaccination. Here immunoSEQ multiplex PCR was the method, and the copy in TCRdb shows in-frame clones only, minus some. The sample has about 21,000 clones, more than 65% seen once. Sequenced here: blood, sampled before dendritic cell vaccination. These receptors all stem from a human donor with glioblastoma.

The chain recombines TRBV21-1 with TRBJ1-1. TRBV21-1 constitutes a pseudogene. CDR3 length equals 16 residues. The CDR3 spells CASTRGGSSPNTEAFF. The CDR3 DNA sequence: TGTGCCAGCACCCGGGGGGGGTCCTCCCCCAACACTGAAGCTTTCTTT.

The rearrangement uses TRBV5-1 and TRBJ2-3; 7 positions match TRBD1. Unmatched junction bases numbered 6, after V lost 5 bases and J lost 0 bases. CDR3 length: 15 amino acids. Germline V gene data show CDR1 as SGHRS and CDR2 as YFSETQ. CDR3 nucleotide sequence: TGCGCCAGCAGTCGGGACAGCCCTAGCACAGATACGCAGTATTTT. Translated, it gives CASSRDSPSTDTQYF.

The chain couples TRBV5-1 to TRBJ2-3, with 7 bases matching TRBD1. CDR3 length: 15 residues. After removal of 3 bases from V and 3 bases from J, the junction contained 7 bases not matched to a gene. CDR1 and CDR2 from the germline V gene are SGHRS and YFSETQ. CDR3 bases: TGCGCCAGCAGCTCCGACAGGGCCACGACAGATACGCAGTATTTT. Amino acids: CASSSDRATTDTQYF.

The rearrangement joins TRBV6-5 to TRBJ2-7; 7 bases agree with TRBD2. The CDR3 totals 15 residues. V trimming: 2 bases; J trimming: 2 bases; junction bases outside the gene matches: 6. Germline V CDR1 and CDR2: MNHEY, SVGAGI. The CDR3 coding sequence is TGTGCCAGCAGTTACGGGGCGGGGGTTACCTACGAGCAGTACTTC. This gives the protein CASSYGAGVTYEQYF.

The chain links TRBV30 to TRBJ1-3, with no clear D. The V gene lost 4 bases and the J gene lost 0 bases, with 10 bases spanning the gap. The germline V gene has CDR1 GTSNPN and CDR2 SVGIG (reference sequence). CDR3 length: 14 amino acids. CDR3 in amino acids: CAWTVSHSGNTIYF. As DNA, the CDR3 is TGTGCCTGGACAGTCTCTCACTCTGGAAACACCATATATTTT.

This clone was picked up a small number of times. V and J are TRBV5-6 and TRBJ2-7; D is perhaps TRBD2 (7 bases). CDR3 length: 16 residues. Germline assignment: CDR1 SGHDT and CDR2 YYEEEE. V was clipped by 5 bases and J by 4 bases, with 22 bases between them. CDR3 in DNA: TGTGCCAGCAGTTATGGGGGCGGGGGTAAGGGTTACGAGCAGTACTTC. As protein: CASSYGGGGKGYEQYF.

V gene TRBV5-1 combines with J gene TRBJ2-1, with 9 bases matching TRBD1. Germline CDR1 SGHRS, CDR2 YFSETQ. This CDR3 spans 13 amino acids. Trimming took 8 bases from V and 6 from J; bases not matched to a gene: 6. The CDR3 sequence: CASTGGALNEQFF. The DNA for the CDR3 is TGCGCCAGTACAGGGGGCGCTCTCAATGAGCAGTTCTTC. The whole variable domain, remainder taken from reference TRBV5-1 and TRBJ2-1, is KAGVTQTPRYLIKTRGQQVTLSCSPISGHRSVSWYQQTPGQGLQFLFEYFSETQRNKGNFPGRFSGRQFSNSRSEMNVSTLELGDSALYLCASTGGALNEQFFGPGTRLTVL.

CDR3 DNA: TGTGCCAGCAGCGGGACAGGGCCCTACGAGCAGTACTTC. It translates to CASSGTGPYEQYF. This chain joins TRBV11-2 and TRBJ2-7; 9 positions match TRBD1. This CDR3 spans 13 amino acids. V shed 5 bases and J 2 bases; nucleotides not matched to a gene: 1. Looked up from germline, CDR1 is SGHAT and CDR2 is FQNNGV.

V and J are TRBV19 and TRBJ1-5; 7 bases map to TRBD1. Unmatched junction bases numbered 8, after V lost 5 bases and J lost 4 bases. Germline CDR1 LNHDA, CDR2 SQIVND (reference sequence). The CDR3 consists of 15 residues. CDR3 nucleotide sequence: TGTGCCAGTAGTTCCACAGGGGTGGGAAATCAGCCCCAGCATTTT. It codes for CASSSTGVGNQPQHF.